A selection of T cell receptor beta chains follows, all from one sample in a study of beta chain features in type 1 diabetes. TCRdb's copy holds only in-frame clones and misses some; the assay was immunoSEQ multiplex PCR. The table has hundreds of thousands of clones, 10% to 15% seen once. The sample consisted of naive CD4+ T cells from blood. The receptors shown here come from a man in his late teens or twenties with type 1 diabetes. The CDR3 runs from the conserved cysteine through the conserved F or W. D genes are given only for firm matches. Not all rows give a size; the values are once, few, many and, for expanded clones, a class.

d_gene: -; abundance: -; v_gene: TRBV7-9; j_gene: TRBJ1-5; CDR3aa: CASRWRDQPQHF; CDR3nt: TGTGCCAGCAGGTGGAGGGATCAGCCCCAGCATTTT
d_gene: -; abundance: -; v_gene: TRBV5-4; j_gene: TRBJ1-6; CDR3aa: CASSSSMAGDSPLHF; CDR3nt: TGTGCCAGCAGCTCCTCGATGGCGGGGGATTCACCCCTCCACTTT
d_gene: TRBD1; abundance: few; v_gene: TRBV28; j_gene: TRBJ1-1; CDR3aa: CASSPGTGATEAFF; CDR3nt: TGTGCCAGCAGCCCTGGGACAGGCGCTACTGAAGCTTTCTTT
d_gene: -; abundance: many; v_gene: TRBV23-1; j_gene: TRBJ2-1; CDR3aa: CASSQGEEKSSYNEQFF; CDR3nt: TGCGCCAGCAGTCAAGGAGAGGAGAAGTCCTCCTACAATGAGCAGTTCTTC
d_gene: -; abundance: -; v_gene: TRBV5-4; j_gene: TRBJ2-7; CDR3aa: CASSLSSGRAYEQYF; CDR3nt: TGTGCCAGCAGCCTCAGTAGCGGACGAGCCTACGAGCAGTACTTC
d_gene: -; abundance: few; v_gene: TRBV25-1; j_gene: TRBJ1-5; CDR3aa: CASSDGIQPQHF; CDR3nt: TGTGCCAGCAGTGACGGTATTCAGCCCCAGCATTTT
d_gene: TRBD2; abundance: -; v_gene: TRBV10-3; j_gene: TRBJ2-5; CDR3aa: CAIGLAAKETQYF; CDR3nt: TGTGCCATCGGTCTAGCGGCAAAAGAGACCCAGTACTTC
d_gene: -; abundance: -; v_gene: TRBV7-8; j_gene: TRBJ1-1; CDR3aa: CASSRREEGQAFF; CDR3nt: TGTGCCAGCAGCCGCAGGGAGGAAGGGCAAGCTTTCTTT
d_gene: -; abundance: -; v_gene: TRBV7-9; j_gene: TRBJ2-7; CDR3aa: CASSLMEGANEQYF; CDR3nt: TGTGCCAGCAGCTTAATGGAGGGGGCGAACGAGCAGTACTTC
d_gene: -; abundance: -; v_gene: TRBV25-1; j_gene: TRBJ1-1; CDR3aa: CASTDPGQEAFF; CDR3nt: TGTGCCAGCACCGACCCCGGGCAAGAAGCTTTCTTT
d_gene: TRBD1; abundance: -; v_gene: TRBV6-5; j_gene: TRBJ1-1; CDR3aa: CASSYSGPGGGQAFF; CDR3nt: TGTGCCAGCAGTTACTCGGGCCCAGGGGGAGGGCAGGCTTTCTTT
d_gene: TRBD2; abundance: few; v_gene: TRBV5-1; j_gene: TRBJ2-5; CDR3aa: CASSGRTSQETQYF; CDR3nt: TGCGCCAGCAGCGGCCGGACTAGTCAGGAGACCCAGTACTTC
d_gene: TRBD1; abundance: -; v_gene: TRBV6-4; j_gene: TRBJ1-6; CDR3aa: CASRGQESPLHF; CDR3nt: TGTGCCAGCAGAGGACAGGAATCACCCCTCCACTTT
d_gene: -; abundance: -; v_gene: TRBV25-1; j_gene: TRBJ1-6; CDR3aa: CASSGGTDNNSPLHF; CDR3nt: TGTGCCAGCAGTGGGGGGACTGATAATAATTCACCCCTCCACTTT
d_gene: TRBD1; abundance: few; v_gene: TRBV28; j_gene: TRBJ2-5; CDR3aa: CASSLTGTGLQETQYF; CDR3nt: TGTGCCAGCAGCCTTACCGGGACAGGGCTCCAAGAGACCCAGTACTTC
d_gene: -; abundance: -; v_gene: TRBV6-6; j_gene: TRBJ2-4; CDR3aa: CASSYSSGSQYF; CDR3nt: TGTGCCAGCAGTTACTCATCTGGTTCTCAGTACTTC
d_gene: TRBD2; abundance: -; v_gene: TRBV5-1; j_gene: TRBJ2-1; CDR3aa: CASSTLAGGSYNEQFF; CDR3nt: TGCGCCAGCAGCACCTTAGCGGGAGGCTCCTACAATGAGCAGTTCTTC
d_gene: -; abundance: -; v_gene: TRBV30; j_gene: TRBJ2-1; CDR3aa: CAWSVGFEGAYNEQFF; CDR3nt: TGTGCCTGGAGTGTAGGGTTCGAGGGGGCCTACAATGAGCAGTTCTTC
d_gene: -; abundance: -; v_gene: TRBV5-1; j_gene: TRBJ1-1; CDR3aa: CASSFTSMTEAFF; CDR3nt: TGCGCCAGCAGCTTTACGTCGATGACTGAAGCTTTCTTT
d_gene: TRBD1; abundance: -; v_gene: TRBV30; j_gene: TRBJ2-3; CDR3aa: CAWSVQGMTSDTQYF; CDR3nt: TGTGCCTGGAGTGTACAGGGGATGACTTCGGATACGCAGTATTTT
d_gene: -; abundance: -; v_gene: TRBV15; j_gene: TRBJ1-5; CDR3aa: CATSNRRDTNQPQHF; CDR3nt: TGTGCCACCAGCAATAGACGGGACACCAATCAGCCCCAGCATTTT